These 3 T cell receptor beta chains share one sample of origin, sequenced in a study of blood T cell repertoires in COVID-19. Some clones are missing from TCRdb's copy, which holds only in-frame ones; the method was immunoSEQ multiplex PCR. The table lists about 170,000 clones, 84% of them singletons. Material: peripheral blood. Receptors were obtained from a man aged 35 to 55 who had recovered from COVID-19.

The chain has TRBV30 and TRBJ1-1, with D maybe TRBD1 (6 bases). CDR3 length: 15 amino acids. V shed 4 bases and J shed 4 bases, with 19 bases lying between them. CDR1 is GTSNPN and CDR2 is SVGIG in the germline V gene (reference sequence). The chain's CDR3 is CAWTFQSGVGTEAFF. CDR3 DNA sequence: TGTGCCTGGACCTTTCAGTCAGGGGTAGGCACTGAAGCTTTCTTT.

The genes are TRBV4-1 and TRBJ1-6; possible D gene TRBD1, 5 bases. Trimming shortened V by 0 bases and J by 6 bases, and 18 bases separated the two germline ends. Germline V CDR1 and CDR2: MGHRA, YSYEKL. This CDR3 is built from 18 residues. The DNA for the CDR3 is TGCGCCAGCAGCCAAGACTGGGGGGGGTCAGCACTTAATTCACCCCTCCACTTT. It encodes CASSQDWGGSALNSPLHF.

The table lists this clone with a count of one. A clone one base away is much larger, so this may be a read error. The chain joins TRBV10-3 to TRBJ2-3, with TRBD2 matching 7 bases. Trimming took 2 bases from V and 1 from J; bases not matched to a gene: 0. Germline CDR1 reads ENHRY; CDR2 reads SYGVKD. The CDR3 sequence is 14 residues long. DNA of the CDR3: TGTGCCATCAGTGAGCGGGGGGGCACAGATACGCAGTATTTT. It translates to CAISERGGTDTQYF.